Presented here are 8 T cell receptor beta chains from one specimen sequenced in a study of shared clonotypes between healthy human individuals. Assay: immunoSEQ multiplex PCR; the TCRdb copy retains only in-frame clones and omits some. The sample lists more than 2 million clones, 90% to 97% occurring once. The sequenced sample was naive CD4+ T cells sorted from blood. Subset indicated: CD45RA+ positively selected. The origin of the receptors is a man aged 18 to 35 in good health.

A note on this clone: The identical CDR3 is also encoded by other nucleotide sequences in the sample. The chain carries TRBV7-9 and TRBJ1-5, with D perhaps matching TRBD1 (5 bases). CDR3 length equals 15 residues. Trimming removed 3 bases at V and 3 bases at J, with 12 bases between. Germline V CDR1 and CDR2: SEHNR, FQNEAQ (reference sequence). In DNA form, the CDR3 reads TGTGCCAGCAGCTTGGGGGACGGCTCCAATCAGCCCCAGCATTTT. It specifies CASSLGDGSNQPQHF. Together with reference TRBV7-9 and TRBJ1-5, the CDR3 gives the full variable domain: DTGVSQNPRHKITKRGQNVTFRCDPISEHNRLYWYRQTLGQGPEFLTYFQNEAQLEKSRLLSDRFSAERPKGSFSTLEIQRTEQGDSAMYLCASSLGDGSNQPQHFGDGTRLSIL.

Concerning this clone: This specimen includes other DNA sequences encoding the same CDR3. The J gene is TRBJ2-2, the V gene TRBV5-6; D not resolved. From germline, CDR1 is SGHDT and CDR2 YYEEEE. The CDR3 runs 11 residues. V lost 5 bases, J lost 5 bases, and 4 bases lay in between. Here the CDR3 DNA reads TGTGCCAGCAGTTCAACCGGGGAGCTGTTTTTT. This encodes CASSSTGELFF.

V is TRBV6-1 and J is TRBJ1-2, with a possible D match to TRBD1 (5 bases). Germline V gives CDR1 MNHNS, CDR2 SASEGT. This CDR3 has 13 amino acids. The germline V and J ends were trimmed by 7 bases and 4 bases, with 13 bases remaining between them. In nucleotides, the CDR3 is TGTGCCAGCATATGGGACGGGCCCTATGGCTACACCTTC. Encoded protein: CASIWDGPYGYTF.

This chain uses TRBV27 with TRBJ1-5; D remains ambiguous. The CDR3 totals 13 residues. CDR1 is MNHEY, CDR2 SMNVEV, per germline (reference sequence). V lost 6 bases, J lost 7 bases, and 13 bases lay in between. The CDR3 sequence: CASSFATNQPQHF. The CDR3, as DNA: TGTGCCAGCAGCTTCGCGACCAACCAGCCCCAGCATTTT.

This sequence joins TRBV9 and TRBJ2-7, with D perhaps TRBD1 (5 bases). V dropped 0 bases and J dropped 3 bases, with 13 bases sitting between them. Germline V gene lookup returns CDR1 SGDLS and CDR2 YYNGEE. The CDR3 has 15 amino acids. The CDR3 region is CASSVGAGPLYEQYF. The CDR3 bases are TGTGCCAGCAGCGTAGGGGCAGGGCCCCTCTACGAGCAGTACTTC. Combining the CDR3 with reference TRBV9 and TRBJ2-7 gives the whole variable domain DSGVTQTPKHLITATGQRVTLRCSPRSGDLSVYWYQQSLDQGLQFLIQYYNGEERAKGNILERFSAQQFPDLHSELNLSSLELGDSALYFCASSVGAGPLYEQYFGPGTRLTVT.

In DNA, the CDR3 is TGTGCCATCACGAGCGGGAGTCCCTACGAGCAGTACTTC. This sequence encodes CAITSGSPYEQYF. J is TRBJ2-7 and V is TRBV10-3; 8 nucleotides align to TRBD2. CDR1 and CDR2 (germline): ENHRY, SYGVKD. The trim removed 7 bases at V and 2 bases at J, leaving 4 bases unmatched. This CDR3 comprises 13 residues.

CDR3 sequence reads: CASSLARGLLNTGELFF. Here the CDR3 DNA reads TGTGCCAGCAGTTTGGCCCGAGGCCTTTTGAACACCGGGGAGCTGTTTTTT. This chain links TRBV2 with TRBJ2-2; D gene uncertain. V lost 5 bases, J lost 1 base, and 17 bases lay in between. This CDR3 spans 17 amino acids. Germline V CDR1 and CDR2: SNHLY, FYNNEI. Full variable domain (remainder filled in from reference TRBV2 and TRBJ2-2): EPEVTQTPSHQVTQMGQEVILRCVPISNHLYFYWYRQILGQKVEFLVSFYNNEISEKSEIFDDQFSVERPDGSNFTLKIRSTKLEDSAMYFCASSLARGLLNTGELFFGEGSRLTVL.

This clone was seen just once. CDR3 bases: TGTGCCAGCAGCTCTAGCGGGAGTGGAGTCGAGCAGTACTTC. It encodes CASSSSGSGVEQYF. The V call is TRBV6-6, the J call TRBJ2-7; 10 bases line up with TRBD2. Germline lookup yields CDR1 MNHNY and CDR2 SVGAGI (reference sequence). The CDR3 loop spans 14 amino acids. The ends lost 6 bases at V and 6 bases at J; junction bases unmatched: 8.